This T cell receptor (beta chain) was captured by sequencing in a study of cytomegalovirus exposure and HLA in healthy donors. This table comes from immunoSEQ multiplex PCR, and its TCRdb copy is limited to in-frame clones, with some not included. The table lists over 75,000 clones, approximately 90% of them singletons, with roughly 2.1% in the top ten. CDR1 and CDR2 (germline): MNHEY, SVGAGI. Germline trimming cut 6 bases from V and 7 bases from J; bases unmatched to any gene: 11. The CDR3 totals 15 residues. The donors were part of the validation cohort of over a hundred subjects. That cohort was separate from the first cohort, which comprised 666 subjects.

The chain employs TRBV6-5 and TRBJ1-4, with 7 nucleotides matching TRBD1. Sequencing was performed on PBMCs. The receptor's source is a young man in good health and CMV-seronegative. The CDR3, as DNA: TGTGCCAGCAGCCTTAGAGGGGGCGCATTTGAAAAACTGTTTTTT. Translating it yields CASSLRGGAFEKLFF.